This T cell receptor (beta chain) was sequenced for a study of T cell responses to AZD1222 COVID-19 vaccine. Remarks on this clone: Its antigen is as yet unknown.

Study-level findings and limits: White British people made up most donors, females outnumbered males, and clonal diversity was possibly underestimated. Receipt of two AZD1222 doses was followed by a rise in Spike-specific TCR breadth and depth.

Sequencing used immunoSEQ multiplex PCR; TCRdb keeps in-frame clones, though not all of them. The data show 150,000 to 200,000 clones, around 90% seen once. Germline CDR1 reads SGHAT; CDR2 reads FQNNGV. This CDR3 is built from 17 residues. The trim removed 1 base at V and 7 bases at J, leaving 13 bases unmatched. This receptor was identified in an adult who received the MenACWY meningococcal vaccine as a control. The chain joins TRBV11-2 to TRBJ2-4; 7 nucleotides agree with TRBD2. This specimen was peripheral blood, taken 28 days after the second dose of the MenACWY control vaccine. The CDR3, as DNA: TGTGCCAGCAGCTTAGGCCCCGGGAGGTATTCGTATAACATTCAGTACTTC. Protein: CASSLGPGRYSYNIQYF.